This T cell receptor beta chain was found in a study of T cell changes during pregnancy in multiple sclerosis. V was pared by 2 bases and J by 8 bases, with 10 bases of the junction left unmatched. The CDR3 consists of 16 residues. Germline CDR1 and CDR2: SGHVS and FQNEAQ. The table came from immunoSEQ multiplex PCR; TCRdb's copy has only in-frame clones and leaves some out. The repertoire holds 60,000 to 85,000 clones, with about 89% as singletons. The chain uses TRBV7-8 and TRBJ1-4, with 8 bases identical to TRBD1. The sequenced sample was peripheral blood, obtained in the second trimester of pregnancy. The source of this sequence is a female donor with multiple sclerosis, enrolled in a pregnancy study. The CDR3 sequence is CASSLSSGTGVEKLFF. As DNA, the CDR3 is TGTGCCAGCAGCTTATCATCAGGGACAGGAGTCGAAAAACTGTTTTTT.